This section outlines one T cell receptor (beta chain) sequence together with its context. The data were obtained in a study of blood T cell repertoires in COVID-19. Study details: Acute and convalescent COVID-19 specimens originated in the United States, Italy and Spain. Sources were T cells, B-cell-depleted T cells, or PBMCs; the material itself was cDNA or gDNA.

Grouping used clinical history reported by participants in a survey and questionnaire. The study counted Cohort 3 donors as recovered given two negative PCRs, clearance, or symptom resolution. TCRdb's copy holds only in-frame clones and misses some; the assay was immunoSEQ multiplex PCR. The sample consists of over 120,000 clones, around 87% of them appearing once. Sequencing was performed on PBMCs or T cells enriched from blood (not recorded which). The source is a man aged 55 to 70 who had recovered from COVID-19.

The CDR3: CASSLMGSGALHF. Written as DNA, the CDR3 is TGTGCCAGCAGCTTGATGGGGTCGGGGGCCCTCCACTTT. The chain recombines TRBV7-9 with TRBJ1-6, with D perhaps TRBD1 (5 bases). The ends were cut back, 3 bases at V and 14 bases at J, with 14 bases in the middle. This CDR3 is 13 amino acids long. CDR1 SEHNR and CDR2 FQNEAQ come from the germline V gene (reference sequence).